The 28 T cell receptor beta chains in this list originate from one sample, sequenced in a study of T-cell reconstitution after alpha-beta-depleted transplantation in children. Unique molecular identifiers were incorporated during preparation of the TCRbeta library. TCRdb independently ran MiXCR on the PCR reads; one entry per CDR3 protein. The table includes 530,000 or so distinct CDR3 sequences, roughly a quarter detected once. The sample was PBMCs, taken before TCRalphabeta/CD19-depleted stem cell transplant. All receptors come from a boy under two years old with Wiskott-Aldrich syndrome, due to receive a stem cell transplant.

The chain is built from TRBV5-1 and TRBJ1-1; D is ambiguous. This CDR3 is 14 amino acids long. V lost 2 bases to trimming and J lost 0 bases, with 8 bases between them. Germline CDR1 SGHRS, CDR2 YFSETQ. The CDR3 region has the DNA TGCGCCAGCAGCTTCGGACGAGTGAACACTGAAGCTTTCTTT. Its translation: CASSFGRVNTEAFF.

This clonotype has only a few counts. The chain uses TRBV7-3 and TRBJ2-1, with D perhaps matching TRBD2 (5 bases). V lost 5 bases and J 3 bases, leaving 17 bases between the germline ends. Germline assignment: CDR1 SGHTA and CDR2 FQGTGA. The CDR3 has 16 amino acids. The CDR3 nucleotides are TGTGCCAGCAGCCCGCGGGCGGGCCTTATCTACAATGAGCAGTTCTTC. As protein: CASSPRAGLIYNEQFF.

V and J are TRBV27 and TRBJ2-7; 11 nucleotides align to TRBD2. CDR3 length equals 14 residues. Germline loops: CDR1 MNHEY, CDR2 SMNVEV (reference sequence). V lost 8 bases and J lost 3; bases outside the gene matches: 6. DNA for the CDR3: TGTGCCAGCGGCCCCGGGACTAGCGGCTACGAGCAGTACTTC. Encoded protein: CASGPGTSGYEQYF.

This clonotype was found a few times. The V gene is TRBV3-1, the J gene TRBJ2-7; perhaps TRBD2 as D (6 bases). The CDR3 sequence is 14 residues long. Trimming took off 1 base at V and 7 bases at J, with 14 bases between the two ends. Per germline, CDR1 LGHDT and CDR2 YNNKEL (reference sequence). In DNA form, the CDR3 reads TGTGCCAGCAGCCAAGTATCTTCGCGGGAAGAGCAGTACTTC. It translates to CASSQVSSREEQYF.

J is TRBJ2-5 and V is TRBV2, with 15 bases fitting TRBD2. CDR1 SNHLY and CDR2 FYNNEI come from the germline V gene. V lost 9 bases to trimming and J lost 1 base; unmatched junction nucleotides: 12. The CDR3 covers 18 residues. CDR3 region: CASNLRGLAGGPQETQYF. CDR3 in DNA: TGTGCCAGTAATCTGAGGGGACTAGCGGGAGGCCCCCAAGAGACCCAGTACTTC.

This chain joins TRBV15 and TRBJ1-1, with 7 bases that match TRBD1. V was pared by 1 base and J by 2 bases, with 7 bases of the junction left unmatched. This CDR3 contains 16 residues. Germline values: CDR1 LNHNV, CDR2 YYDKDF (reference sequence). This CDR3 reads CATSRGHRGLNTEAFF. In nucleotides, the CDR3 is TGTGCCACCAGCAGAGGCCACAGGGGCCTAAACACTGAAGCTTTCTTT. Combining the CDR3 with reference TRBV15 and TRBJ1-1 gives the whole variable domain DAMVIQNPRYQVTQFGKPVTLSCSQTLNHNVMYWYQQKSSQAPKLLFHYYDKDFNNEADTPDNFQSRRPNTSFCFLDIRSPGLGDTAMYLCATSRGHRGLNTEAFFGQGTRLTVV.

The rearrangement uses TRBV4-2 and TRBJ2-1, with 10 bases that match TRBD2. The V and J ends lost 4 bases and 10 bases, in that order; junction bases with no gene match: 13. The CDR3 spans 16 residues. From germline, CDR1 is LGHNA and CDR2 YNFKEQ. The CDR3 sequence: CASSPVGLAAYGEQFF. The CDR3 nucleotides read TGTGCCAGCAGCCCCGTAGGACTAGCGGCCTACGGGGAGCAGTTCTTC.

This clonotype was seen many times. This chain links TRBV5-1 with TRBJ2-1; 10 positions agree with TRBD1. CDR3 length: 19 residues. With V trimmed by 2 bases and J by 0 bases, 11 bases remained unmatched. Germline loops: CDR1 SGHRS, CDR2 YFSETQ. The CDR3 DNA is TGCGCCAGCAGCTTACCCCGGGACAGGGGACCGAGCTCCTACAATGAGCAGTTCTTC. Its translation is CASSLPRDRGPSSYNEQFF.

This clonotype has just a few counts. The rearrangement uses TRBV10-3 and TRBJ2-2; TRBD1 might be the D (6 bases). With 6 bases removed from V and 4 bases from J, the gap between germline ends came to 15 bases. From germline, CDR1 is ENHRY and CDR2 SYGVKD. This CDR3 comprises 15 residues. CDR3 amino acids: CAIRGRGDGTGELFF. For the CDR3, the DNA is TGTGCCATCAGGGGCAGGGGAGATGGCACCGGGGAGCTGTTTTTT.

The chain recombines TRBV10-2 with TRBJ2-3; no clear D gene. The CDR3 contains 15 residues. V lost 8 bases, J lost 3 bases, and 18 bases lay in between. Germline CDR1 and CDR2: WSHSY and SAAADI. CDR3 DNA: TGCGCCAGCGGGTCGGACCGTAAAAGGACAGATACGCAGTATTTT. This translates into CASGSDRKRTDTQYF.

The rearrangement uses TRBV27 and TRBJ2-3; D is possibly TRBD1 (6 bases). Deletions cut 5 bases from V and 0 bases from J, with 18 bases between. Per germline, CDR1 MNHEY and CDR2 SMNVEV (reference sequence). The CDR3 sequence is 17 residues long. CDR3 residues: CASSGGAGSLSTDTQYF. The DNA for the CDR3 is TGTGCCAGCAGTGGGGGCGCCGGCTCTTTAAGCACAGATACGCAGTATTTT.

This clonotype has a handful of counts. This chain uses TRBV18 with TRBJ2-1; unclear D gene. V lost 5 bases to trimming and J lost 8 bases, with 13 bases between them. Germline V lookup: CDR1 KGHSH, CDR2 LQKENI. The CDR3 is made up of 13 amino acids. The CDR3 DNA reads as TGTGCCAGCTCATCCTCGGTTGACGATGAGCAGTTCTTC. Encoded protein: CASSSSVDDEQFF.

V is TRBV5-1 and J is TRBJ2-1; 8 nucleotides align to TRBD1. Germline assignment: CDR1 SGHRS and CDR2 YFSETQ. With 4 bases clipped from V and 14 bases from J, the junction kept 11 bases outside the gene matches. This CDR3 has 13 amino acids. The CDR3 nucleotides read TGCGCCAGCAGCCTGGGACAGGCCGATCAAGAGTTCTTC. Its translation: CASSLGQADQEFF.

The chain links TRBV5-1 to TRBJ2-7; the D is unclear. V lost 3 bases and J 0 bases, leaving 10 bases between the germline ends. Germline V gives CDR1 SGHRS, CDR2 YFSETQ. The CDR3 is 14 amino acids. In DNA form, the CDR3 reads TGCGCCAGCAGCTGGTCGGATTCCTCCTACGAGCAGTACTTC. Its protein is CASSWSDSSYEQYF.

The table lists this clonotype with many counts. The gene calls are TRBV28 and TRBJ2-5; D is unresolved. There are 11 residues in the CDR3. Germline V gene lookup returns CDR1 MDHEN and CDR2 SYDVKM. V shed 6 bases and J shed 5 bases, with 7 bases lying between them. CDR3 DNA: TGTGCCAGCAGCTCCGCCGAGACCCAGTACTTC. The encoded protein is CASSSAETQYF.

The chain employs TRBV11-2 and TRBJ2-3; D remains unclear. Germline CDR1 is SGHAT and CDR2 is FQNNGV. The CDR3 has 13 residues. Trimming stripped 2 bases from V and 6 bases from J, with 9 bases between. DNA of the CDR3: TGTGCCAGCAGCTTATTGATTCTGGATACGCAGTATTTT. Its translation is CASSLLILDTQYF. The entire variable domain, with the rest obtained from reference TRBV11-2 and TRBJ2-3, is as follows: EAGVAQSPRYKIIEKRQSVAFWCNPISGHATLYWYQQILGQGPKLLIQFQNNGVVDDSQLPKDRFSAERLKGVDSTLKIQPAKLEDSAVYLCASSLLILDTQYFGPGTRLTVL.

Many counts were recorded for this clonotype. The chain joins TRBV12-3 or TRBV12-4 to TRBJ1-5, with D possibly matching TRBD1 (5 bases). The CDR3 spans 15 residues. Trimming took off 4 bases at V and 0 bases at J, with 10 bases between the two ends. The CDR3 spells CASSSVGDSNQPQHF. The CDR3 DNA sequence: TGTGCCAGCAGTTCGGTAGGGGATAGCAATCAGCCCCAGCATTTT.

The V and J genes are TRBV20-1 and TRBJ2-7, with a weak D call TRBD2 (6 bases). The germline gives CDR1 DFQATT, CDR2 SNEGSKA (reference sequence). The ends were cut back, 5 bases at V and 13 bases at J, with 21 bases in the middle. The CDR3 consists of 12 residues. Written as DNA, the CDR3 is TGCAGTGCTCTCCCCCAAGGAGCGGGCGTCTACTTC. As protein: CSALPQGAGVYF.

The rearrangement uses TRBV5-1 and TRBJ1-1; no firm D call. V gave up 0 bases and J gave up 6 bases, with 15 bases separating them. CDR3 length: 15 residues. Germline loops: CDR1 SGHRS, CDR2 YFSETQ. This CDR3 reads CASSLGSLGFAEAFF. CDR3 sequence (DNA): TGCGCCAGCAGCTTGGGTTCGCTGGGCTTTGCTGAAGCTTTCTTT.

This clonotype showed up just a few times. V gene TRBV15 combines with J gene TRBJ2-7; TRBD1 matches at 7 bases. The CDR3 is made up of 15 amino acids. The V segment lost 3 bases and the J segment 5 bases; nucleotides outside the gene matches: 10. CDR1 is LNHNV and CDR2 is YYDKDF in the germline V gene (reference sequence). The chain's CDR3 is CATSRGAGGSHEQYF. CDR3 nucleotides: TGTGCCACCAGCAGGGGTGCAGGGGGTTCCCACGAGCAGTACTTC.

The V call is TRBV10-3, the J call TRBJ2-1; 8 positions match TRBD2. Trimming removed 5 bases from V and 8 bases from J; junction bases left unmatched: 5. The CDR3 has 13 residues. Germline V CDR1 and CDR2: ENHRY, SYGVKD. The DNA for the CDR3 is TGTGCCATCAGTACGCGGGAGGTGCATGAGCAGTTCTTC. Protein: CAISTREVHEQFF.

This clonotype was seen a few times. CDR3 nucleotides: TGTGCCAGCAGCGTAGGACAGAACTATAATTCACCCCTCCACTTT. Its translation is CASSVGQNYNSPLHF. J is TRBJ1-6 and V is TRBV9; TRBD1 is a possible D gene (5 bases). Trimming took 0 bases from V and 3 from J, leaving 7 bases between them. The CDR3 length is 15 residues. Germline V gene data show CDR1 as SGDLS and CDR2 as YYNGEE.

The genes are TRBV10-3 and TRBJ2-2; 12 bases agree with TRBD2. The junction had 7 bases not matched to a gene; V was cut back by 4 bases and J by 1 base. CDR3 length equals 18 residues. Germline V lookup: CDR1 ENHRY, CDR2 SYGVKD. Here the CDR3 DNA reads TGTGCCATCAGTGGGAGGCTAGCGGGAGGGGTGAACACCGGGGAGCTGTTTTTT. Amino acid sequence: CAISGRLAGGVNTGELFF.

This clonotype was recorded a few times. The chain recombines TRBV24-1 with TRBJ1-2, with D tentatively TRBD1 (6 bases). This CDR3 spans 14 amino acids. Deletions cut 3 bases from V and 7 bases from J, with 14 bases between. Germline V lookup: CDR1 KGHDR, CDR2 SFDVKD. This CDR3 is CATSDPRTEAGYTF. DNA for the CDR3: TGTGCCACCAGTGATCCGAGGACAGAAGCTGGCTACACCTTC.

This clonotype showed up just a few times. The chain joins TRBV12-3 or TRBV12-4 to TRBJ1-1, with 8 bases aligning to TRBD1. V gave up 4 bases and J gave up 5 bases; unmatched junction bases: 6. The CDR3 is 14 amino acids. The CDR3 DNA follows: TGTGCCAGCAGTTCCACAGGGGGTCAGACTGAAGCTTTCTTT. Protein: CASSSTGGQTEAFF.

A few counts support this clonotype. This chain joins TRBV5-1 and TRBJ1-2; the D gene is possibly TRBD1 (6 bases). The germline V and J ends were trimmed by 3 bases and 7 bases, with 13 bases remaining between them. Germline V CDR1 and CDR2: SGHRS, YFSETQ. This CDR3 region has 13 residues. The CDR3 loop is CASSSTTGSGYTF. Written as DNA, the CDR3 is TGCGCCAGCAGCTCGACCACAGGGTCTGGCTACACCTTC.

This clonotype appeared a few times. V and J are TRBV5-1 and TRBJ2-1, with 8 bases fitting TRBD2. The trim removed 5 bases at V and 10 bases at J, leaving 20 bases unmatched. Germline V lookup: CDR1 SGHRS, CDR2 YFSETQ. CDR3 size: 17 residues. The CDR3 nucleotides are TGCGCCAGCAGACCGTTTTTAGCGGGACGTGGCCGTCGGGAGCAGTTCTTC. Protein: CASRPFLAGRGRREQFF.

The chain has TRBV28 and TRBJ1-6; a weak D match, TRBD1 (5 bases). V lost 5 bases and J lost 10, with 15 bases in between. This CDR3 is built from 14 residues. Looked up from germline, CDR1 is MDHEN and CDR2 is SYDVKM. CDR3 sequence reads: CASSEGNSGSPLHF. CDR3 nucleotides: TGTGCCAGCAGTGAGGGGAATTCGGGATCACCCCTCCACTTT.